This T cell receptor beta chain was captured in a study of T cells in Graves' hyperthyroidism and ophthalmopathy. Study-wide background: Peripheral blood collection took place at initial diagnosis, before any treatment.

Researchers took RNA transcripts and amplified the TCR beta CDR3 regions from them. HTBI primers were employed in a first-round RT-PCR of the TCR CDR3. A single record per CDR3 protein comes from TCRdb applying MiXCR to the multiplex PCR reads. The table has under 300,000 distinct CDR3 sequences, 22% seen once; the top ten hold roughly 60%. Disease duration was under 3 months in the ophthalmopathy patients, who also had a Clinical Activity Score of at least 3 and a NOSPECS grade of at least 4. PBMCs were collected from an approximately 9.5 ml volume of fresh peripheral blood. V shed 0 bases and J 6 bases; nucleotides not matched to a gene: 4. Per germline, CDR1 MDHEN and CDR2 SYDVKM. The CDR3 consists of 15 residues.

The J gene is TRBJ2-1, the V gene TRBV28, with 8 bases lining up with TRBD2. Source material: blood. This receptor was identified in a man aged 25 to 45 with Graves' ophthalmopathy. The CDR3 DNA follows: TGTGCCAGCAGTTTATGGACTAGCGAGACCAATGAGCAGTTCTTC. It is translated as CASSLWTSETNEQFF. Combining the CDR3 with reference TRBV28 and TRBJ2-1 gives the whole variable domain DVKVTQSSRYLVKRTGEKVFLECVQDMDHENMFWYRQDPGLGLRLIYFSYDVKMKEKGDIPEGYSVSREKKERFSLILESASTNQTSMYLCASSLWTSETNEQFFGPGTRLTVL.